These 26 T cell receptor beta chains share one sample of origin, sequenced in a study of T-cell memory formation after mild COVID-19. TCRdb reanalysed the 5' RACE reads using MiXCR and keeps one entry per CDR3 protein. Of about 130,000 distinct CDR3 sequences in the sample, approximately 15% were seen once. The sequencing input was PBMCs or a T cell subset sorted from them (not recorded which). These receptor sequences come from a man aged 18-30 years who had mild COVID-19 (a few samples of this study predate the infection). Cell type and time point are not known.

This clonotype showed up many times. The chain carries TRBV5-4 and TRBJ2-5, with 7 bases lining up with TRBD1. The CDR3 consists of 14 residues. Germline V gives CDR1 SGHNT, CDR2 YYREEE (reference sequence). Losses at the gene ends were 4 bases for V and 3 bases for J; bases not matched to a gene: 6. The CDR3 nucleotides are TGTGCCAGCAGCCTGGGACAGAAAGAAGAGACCCAGTACTTC. Translated: CASSLGQKEETQYF.

This clonotype was observed a few times. The genes are TRBV5-1 and TRBJ1-1; 7 bases align to TRBD1. The germline gives CDR1 SGHRS, CDR2 YFSETQ. V lost 0 bases to trimming and J lost 6 bases; unmatched junction nucleotides: 8. The CDR3 length is 15 residues. CDR3 nucleotides: TGCGCCAGCAGCTTGGATCAGACAGGGAGGGCTGAAGCTTTCTTT. Encoded protein: CASSLDQTGRAEAFF.

This chain links TRBV2 with TRBJ2-5; D could derive from TRBD1 or TRBD2 (6 bases each). Trimming left V 8 bases short and J 4 bases short, with 23 bases between. The CDR3 spans 16 residues. Germline values: CDR1 SNHLY, CDR2 FYNNEI. The CDR3, as DNA: TGTGCCAGCCATCCCCTGTCGTGGGGGGCCTCAGAGACCCAGTACTTC. It encodes CASHPLSWGASETQYF.

The table lists this clonotype with many counts. The chain recombines TRBV5-1 with TRBJ2-5; the D gene is possibly TRBD1 (5 bases). CDR1 and CDR2 (germline): SGHRS, YFSETQ. Trimming pared 0 bases from V and 5 bases from J, leaving 11 bases between. The length of the CDR3 is 14 residues. The CDR3 protein is CASSLEQGRETQYF. The CDR3 nucleotides are TGCGCCAGCAGCTTGGAGCAGGGAAGGGAGACCCAGTACTTC.

This clonotype was counted only a few times. V is TRBV4-3 and J is TRBJ2-4; unclear D gene. The CDR3 loop spans 13 amino acids. Germline V lookup: CDR1 LGHNA, CDR2 YSLEER. V was clipped by 5 bases and J by 9 bases, with 14 bases between them. CDR3 sequence (DNA): TGCGCCAGCAGCAAACAGAAGGGTGTCATTCAGTACTTC. The encoded protein is CASSKQKGVIQYF.

The J gene is TRBJ1-5, the V gene TRBV12-3 or TRBV12-4; D is unresolved. This CDR3 comprises 14 residues. With 1 base removed from V and 4 bases from J, the gap between germline ends came to 8 bases. The CDR3 loop is CASSLDLRNQPQHF. As DNA, the CDR3 is TGTGCCAGCAGTTTAGACTTGAGGAATCAGCCCCAGCATTTT.

This clonotype appeared many times. The CDR3 DNA reads TGTGCCAGCAGCTCCTTCCCTAATTCGAGAATTGAAAAACTGTTTTTT. Protein product: CASSSFPNSRIEKLFF. The chain recombines TRBV7-2 with TRBJ1-4; D unresolved. CDR1 and CDR2 from the germline V gene are SGHTA and FQGNSA. The CDR3 covers 16 residues. V gave up 4 bases and J gave up 7 bases, with 19 bases separating them.

This clonotype has a handful of counts. The chain links TRBV2 to TRBJ2-1; TRBD1 might be the D (5 bases). Between the trimmed V and J ends, which lost 3 bases and 9 bases, there was a span of 12 bases. Germline assignment: CDR1 SNHLY and CDR2 FYNNEI. The CDR3 has 13 amino acids. CDR3 DNA sequence: TGTGCCAGCAGTGATGGTCAGGGAAGTGAGCAGTTCTTC. Translating gives CASSDGQGSEQFF.

This clonotype was found a few times. V is TRBV29-1 and J is TRBJ2-1; TRBD2 matches 7 bases. With V trimmed by 2 bases and J by 8 bases, 9 bases remained unmatched. CDR1 is SQVTM, CDR2 ANQGSEA, per germline. The CDR3 runs 14 residues. The CDR3 protein is CSVEHSGLGHEQFF. The CDR3 bases are TGCAGCGTTGAACATAGCGGGCTCGGCCATGAGCAGTTCTTC.

This clonotype was detected a few times. The chain carries TRBV5-1 and TRBJ1-1; 9 bases are a match to TRBD1. Germline CDR1 reads SGHRS; CDR2 reads YFSETQ. CDR3 length equals 14 residues. V trimming: 5 bases; J trimming: 5 bases; junction bases outside the gene matches: 7. CDR3 in DNA: TGCGCCAGCAGGACCGGACAGGGGAAGACTGAAGCTTTCTTT. Its translation is CASRTGQGKTEAFF.

This clonotype was found a few times. The chain joins TRBV2 to TRBJ1-3; 7 bases fit TRBD1. This CDR3 spans 15 amino acids. CDR1 is SNHLY and CDR2 is FYNNEI in the germline V gene. Trimming took 6 bases from V and 3 from J; bases not matched to a gene: 8. CDR3 sequence (DNA): TGTGCCAGCAGAAGGGGGCCCGAGTTTGGAAACACCATATATTTT. Translating gives CASRRGPEFGNTIYF.

The chain couples TRBV10-3 to TRBJ1-2, with 8 bases matching TRBD1. The CDR3 has 11 residues. V was pared by 8 bases and J by 4 bases, with 0 bases of the junction left unmatched. Germline CDR1 and CDR2: ENHRY and SYGVKD. The CDR3 DNA follows: TGTGCCATCGGACAGGGCTATGGCTACACCTTC. It yields the protein CAIGQGYGYTF.

In its sample, this clonotype was seen a few times. V is TRBV10-3 and J is TRBJ2-7, with D unresolved. This CDR3 region has 13 residues. Germline loops: CDR1 ENHRY, CDR2 SYGVKD. Trimming took off 2 bases at V and 6 bases at J, with 11 bases between the two ends. The CDR3 spells CAISEGVSPEQYF. CDR3 in DNA: TGTGCCATCAGTGAGGGGGTCTCCCCCGAGCAGTACTTC.

This clonotype was counted only a few times. The CDR3 here is CAPVPETYNEQFF. CDR3 coding DNA: TGTGCCCCTGTACCGGAGACCTACAATGAGCAGTTCTTC. The chain has TRBV9 and TRBJ2-1, with no clear D. The ends were cut back, 10 bases at V and 2 bases at J, with 13 bases in the middle. Per the germline V gene, CDR1 is SGDLS and CDR2 is YYNGEE. The CDR3 runs to 13 residues.

This clonotype was observed a few times. V is TRBV7-9 and J is TRBJ2-1; the D gene is possibly TRBD1 (6 bases). This CDR3 comprises 11 residues. The V end lost 6 bases, the J end lost 6 bases, and 6 bases lay between the germline ends. Germline values: CDR1 SEHNR, CDR2 FQNEAQ (reference sequence). The CDR3 here is CASRGANEQFF. The CDR3 nucleotides are TGTGCCAGCAGGGGGGCCAATGAGCAGTTCTTC.

V usage is TRBV5-1 and J usage is TRBJ1-1, with D hard to call. V was cut by 3 bases and J by 3 bases, with 12 bases left in between. The CDR3 is made up of 14 amino acids. The V gene's germline CDR1 is SGHRS and CDR2 YFSETQ. The CDR3 region has the DNA TGCGCCAGCAGCTCCCTGGGAAGCGACACTGAAGCTTTCTTT. Amino acids: CASSSLGSDTEAFF.

The chain combines TRBV4-1 with TRBJ2-1, with D unresolved. Germline CDR1 reads MGHRA; CDR2 reads YSYEKL. V lost 0 bases and J 6 bases, leaving 9 bases between the germline ends. The CDR3 is made up of 14 amino acids. In nucleotides, the CDR3 is TGCGCCAGCAGCCAAGAACGGGCTGGCAATGAGCAGTTCTTC. It codes for CASSQERAGNEQFF.

V is TRBV28 and J is TRBJ2-7; 7 bases are a match to TRBD1. Per germline, CDR1 MDHEN and CDR2 SYDVKM. V trimming: 4 bases; J trimming: 2 bases; junction bases outside the gene matches: 8. The CDR3 sequence is 15 residues long. For the CDR3, the DNA is TGTGCCAGCAGTTCCCCGACAGGGTACCCCTACGAGCAGTACGTC. It is translated as CASSSPTGYPYEQYV.

V and J are TRBV5-1 and TRBJ1-5; TRBD1 aligns across 7 bases. The ends lost 0 bases at V and 7 bases at J; junction bases unmatched: 4. The CDR3 covers 14 residues. Germline values: CDR1 SGHRS, CDR2 YFSETQ. Here the CDR3 reads CASSLVGGGQPQHF. DNA of the CDR3: TGCGCCAGCAGCTTGGTAGGGGGCGGACAGCCCCAGCATTTT.

This clonotype was seen a few times. V gene TRBV5-1 combines with J gene TRBJ1-5; no clear D. The V gene lost 0 bases and the J gene lost 5 bases, with 12 bases spanning the gap. The CDR3 covers 15 residues. Per the germline V gene, CDR1 is SGHRS and CDR2 is YFSETQ. CDR3 DNA sequence: TGCGCCAGCAGCTTGGTTCCGGGCATGCATCAGCCCCAGCATTTT. This codes for CASSLVPGMHQPQHF.

A few counts support this clonotype. The chain uses TRBV5-1 and TRBJ2-1; maybe TRBD2 (5 bases). CDR1 and CDR2 (germline): SGHRS, YFSETQ. The CDR3 spans 14 residues. The V end was cut by 3 bases, the J end by 9 bases, with 16 bases between. The CDR3 protein is CASSSRAGRGEQFF. In DNA form, the CDR3 reads TGCGCCAGCAGCTCGCGGGCCGGCCGAGGTGAGCAGTTCTTC.

This clonotype was observed a handful of times. The chain has TRBV7-2 and TRBJ2-3; D unclear. CDR3 length: 15 residues. Germline V CDR1 and CDR2: SGHTA, FQGNSA. Between the trimmed V and J ends, which lost 7 bases and 0 bases, there was a span of 14 bases. For the CDR3, the DNA is TGTGCCAGCATCAAAGGGCCACTGAGCACAGATACGCAGTATTTT. Its translation: CASIKGPLSTDTQYF.

This clonotype was seen a few times. The CDR3 protein is CASSELAGQYNEQFF. The DNA of the CDR3 is TGTGCCAGCAGTGAACTAGCGGGACAATACAATGAGCAGTTCTTC. J is TRBJ2-1 and V is TRBV2, with 9 bases fitting TRBD2. Germline assignment: CDR1 SNHLY and CDR2 FYNNEI. The CDR3 contains 15 residues. The trim removed 2 bases at V and 4 bases at J, leaving 3 bases unmatched.

This clonotype was seen only a few times. The J gene is TRBJ2-1, the V gene TRBV5-1, with 7 bases matching TRBD1. CDR3 size: 15 residues. Losses at the gene ends were 6 bases for V and 0 bases for J; bases not matched to a gene: 6. In germline, CDR1 is SGHRS, CDR2 YFSETQ. The CDR3 reads CASMPTGSSYNEQFF. The CDR3, as DNA: TGCGCCAGCATGCCGACAGGGAGCTCCTACAATGAGCAGTTCTTC.

This clonotype turned up a few times. This sequence joins TRBV29-1 and TRBJ2-5; TRBD1 is a possible D gene (5 bases). V dropped 3 bases and J dropped 1 base, with 6 bases sitting between them. The germline V gene encodes CDR1 SQVTM and CDR2 ANQGSEA. The CDR3 covers 12 residues. CDR3 DNA: TGCAGCGTTGAGACAGTCCAAGAGACCCAGTACTTC. It yields the protein CSVETVQETQYF. Drawing the rest from reference TRBV29-1 and TRBJ2-5, the complete variable domain is SAVISQKPSRDICQRGTSLTIQCQVDSQVTMMFWYRQQPGQSLTLIATANQGSEATYESGFVIDKFPISRPNLTFSTLTVSNMSPEDSSIYLCSVETVQETQYFGPGTRLLVL.

In its sample, this clonotype was seen once. The chain carries TRBV7-8 and TRBJ1-2, with 9 bases identical to TRBD1. The CDR3 consists of 15 residues. With 8 bases clipped from V and 4 bases from J, the junction kept 11 bases outside the gene matches. Germline-derived CDR1 and CDR2 are SGHVS and FQNEAQ. The CDR3 spells CASVPLDRGAYGYTF. As DNA, the CDR3 is TGTGCCAGCGTGCCGCTCGACAGGGGGGCCTATGGCTACACCTTC.